Below are 14 T cell receptor beta chains sequenced from a single sample in a study of blood T cell repertoires in COVID-19. Assay used: immunoSEQ multiplex PCR; TCRdb lists only in-frame clones, some missing. The repertoire holds some 400,000 clones, with roughly 86% as singletons. Specimen: PBMCs or T cells enriched from blood (not recorded which). The receptors originated from a woman in her 30s who had recovered from COVID-19.

This clone was seen a handful of times. This chain links TRBV28 with TRBJ1-2; tentative D call: TRBD1 (6 bases). V lost 3 bases and J lost 0, with 17 bases in between. Looked up from germline, CDR1 is MDHEN and CDR2 is SYDVKM. This CDR3 is built from 17 residues. The CDR3 region has the DNA TGTGCCAGCAGTTTTTTTTCATCTGGGGGCGCTAACTATGGCTACACCTTC. Protein: CASSFFSSGGANYGYTF.

V is TRBV12-3 or TRBV12-4 and J is TRBJ2-3; no definite D call. V lost 1 base, J lost 8 bases, and 7 bases lay in between. This CDR3 is built from 12 residues. The CDR3 coding sequence is TGTGCCAGCAGTTTAGAACTTTTTACGCAGTATTTT. Residues: CASSLELFTQYF.

The sample holds one count of this clone. This chain uses TRBV2 with TRBJ1-5; D may be TRBD1 (5 bases). V shed 4 bases and J shed 0 bases, with 10 bases lying between them. The CDR3 has 15 residues. Germline CDR1 is SNHLY and CDR2 is FYNNEI. The CDR3 DNA is TGTGCCAGCAGTGGGCGGGACGATAGCAATCAGCCCCAGCATTTT. As protein: CASSGRDDSNQPQHF.

The rearrangement joins TRBV19 to TRBJ1-4; D gene uncertain. V lost 1 base to trimming and J lost 4 bases, with 10 bases between them. The length of the CDR3 is 15 residues. Germline CDR1 and CDR2: LNHDA and SQIVND (reference sequence). The CDR3 here is CASSIGRNYNEKLFF. CDR3 nucleotide sequence: TGTGCCAGTAGTATAGGTCGGAACTATAATGAAAAACTGTTTTTT.

The chain's CDR3 is CATSRDGGWGSSSGANVLTF. CDR3 sequence (DNA): TGTGCCACCAGCAGAGATGGGGGGTGGGGGTCCAGCTCTGGGGCCAACGTCCTGACTTTC. The chain has TRBV15 and TRBJ2-6; weak D call: TRBD2 (6 bases). Germline V lookup: CDR1 LNHNV, CDR2 YYDKDF (reference sequence). Deletions cut 0 bases from V and 0 bases from J, with 18 bases between. CDR3 length equals 20 residues.

The genes are TRBV5-6 and TRBJ2-6; D is unclear. The germline V gene encodes CDR1 SGHDT and CDR2 YYEEEE. The V end lost 5 bases, the J end lost 0 bases, and 9 bases lay between the germline ends. This CDR3 contains 15 residues. CDR3: CASSRLDSGANVLTF. The CDR3 nucleotides read TGTGCCAGCAGTCGACTGGACTCTGGGGCCAACGTCCTGACTTTC. Full variable domain (missing parts from reference TRBV5-6 and TRBJ2-6): DAGVTQSPTHLIKTRGQQVTLRCSPKSGHDTVSWYQQALGQGPQFIFQYYEEEERQRGNFPDRFSGHQFPNYSSELNVNALLLGDSALYLCASSRLDSGANVLTFGAGSRLTVL.

This chain links TRBV20-1 with TRBJ2-7; D may be TRBD2 (6 bases). V was clipped by 3 bases and J by 3 bases, with 15 bases between them. Germline-derived CDR1 and CDR2 are DFQATT and SNEGSKA (reference sequence). This CDR3 is 14 amino acids long. The CDR3 here is CSASRWGENYEQYF. CDR3 nucleotides: TGCAGTGCTAGTAGGTGGGGGGAGAACTACGAGCAGTACTTC.

This chain joins TRBV18 and TRBJ2-1; D gene unclear. The CDR3 has 12 amino acids. The germline V gene has CDR1 KGHSH and CDR2 LQKENI. Trimming pared 0 bases from V and 6 bases from J, leaving 3 bases between. CDR3 protein: CASSPPANEQFF. DNA for the CDR3: TGTGCCAGCTCACCACCAGCCAATGAGCAGTTCTTC.

The chain couples TRBV5-1 to TRBJ2-2, with D tentatively TRBD1 (6 bases). The CDR3 is 13 residues long. The V end was cut by 2 bases, the J end by 10 bases, with 12 bases between. Germline assignment: CDR1 SGHRS and CDR2 YFSETQ. The CDR3 region is CASSFTGRAELFF. The CDR3 nucleotides read TGCGCCAGCAGCTTCACAGGGCGCGCGGAGCTGTTTTTT.

Comments on this clone: The identical CDR3 is also encoded by other nucleotide sequences in the sample. CDR3 residues: CASSLGQGGTEAFF. The CDR3 DNA is TGTGCCAGTAGTCTTGGACAGGGCGGAACTGAAGCTTTCTTT. This chain joins TRBV19 and TRBJ1-1; 8 nucleotides agree with TRBD1. V lost 5 bases and J lost 5; bases outside the gene matches: 7. The germline gives CDR1 LNHDA, CDR2 SQIVND (reference sequence). The CDR3 is 14 residues long.

The chain employs TRBV15 and TRBJ1-4; 7 bases line up with TRBD1. Looked up from germline, CDR1 is LNHNV and CDR2 is YYDKDF (reference sequence). CDR3 length: 15 amino acids. V dropped 3 bases and J dropped 0; count of bases not matched to a gene: 1. Written as DNA, the CDR3 is TGTGCCACCAGCAGGACAGGGACAACTAATGAAAAACTGTTTTTT. The encoded protein is CATSRTGTTNEKLFF.

The chain couples TRBV2 to TRBJ1-2; 8 bases are shared with TRBD1. CDR1 SNHLY and CDR2 FYNNEI come from the germline V gene. V was pared by 4 bases and J by 4 bases, with 5 bases of the junction left unmatched. The CDR3 is made up of 14 amino acids. CDR3 loop: CASSASGTGYGYTF. CDR3 nucleotide sequence: TGTGCCAGCAGTGCTTCCGGGACAGGCTATGGCTACACCTTC.

The genes are TRBV19 and TRBJ1-2; maybe TRBD1 (5 bases). Trimming took 3 bases from V and 3 from J, leaving 11 bases between them. Looked up from germline, CDR1 is LNHDA and CDR2 is SQIVND (reference sequence). This CDR3 comprises 14 residues. This chain's CDR3 is CASSIGGTYYGYTF. The DNA of the CDR3 is TGTGCCAGTAGTATCGGGGGAACTTACTATGGCTACACCTTC.

This chain joins TRBV4-2 and TRBJ2-3, with D possibly TRBD1 on 6 matching bases. This CDR3 is 16 amino acids long. Trimming took 1 base from V and 7 from J, leaving 18 bases between them. The germline V gene has CDR1 LGHNA and CDR2 YNFKEQ. The CDR3 coding sequence is TGTGCCAGCAGCCAAGCAAGGTCCAGGGGTACTTATACGCAGTATTTT. Translated, it gives CASSQARSRGTYTQYF.